This T cell receptor beta chain was observed in a study of T cell responses to AZD1222 COVID-19 vaccine (dated by TCRdb to the early 2020s). Turning to the overall study: A total of 230 to 250 trial participants underwent TCR sequencing, of whom about 200 had received two doses of AZD1222 and approximately 26 had received two doses of the MenACWY control vaccine. Enrollment into the trials was organized by age into subgroups of 18-55, 56-69 and 70-plus years, and those subgroups contained approximately 150, 30 and 60 TCR-sequenced participants, respectively.

The time point label, read with the paper, signifies: about 28 days (+/-7) after the second vaccine dose. The treatment or condition label on this specimen signifies: meningococcal conjugate vaccine given as trial control. Vaccinee samples came from UK trials COV001 and COV002, including a single-blind randomized controlled phase 2/3 trial of AZD1222 (ChAdOx1 nCoV-19) in healthy adults. For TCRbeta chain sequencing, PBMC samples from trial participants were taken at day 0 and at day 28 after the second dose. V drops 2 bases and J drops 5 bases, leaving 15 bases in between. Counted from cysteine to phenylalanine, this CDR3 has 15 amino acids. The only DNA kept is the CDR3, 45 bases in frame from the first base. CDR1 is given as LNHDA and CDR2 as SQIVND, both from the germline V gene (reference sequence). To note about this clone: It has no known antigen specificity. Per-nucleotide qualities are absent, and no much larger clonotype sits a single base away.

Broader findings and caveats from the paper: Nearly half of unique spike-specific TCRs reportedly recognized epitopes outside regions mutated in the B.1.351 and B.1.1.7 variants. Participants were mostly white British and included more females than males, and it was suggested by the authors that clonal diversity may have been underestimated. In the small 56-69-year group, the increase in depth fell short of significance, most likely because of low power. Conclusions about previously exposed vaccinees were limited because only six AZD1222 recipients were SARS-CoV-2 seropositive at baseline. After two AZD1222 doses, spike-specific TCR breadth and depth were significantly higher than at day 0 and than in MenACWY recipients. CD4 TCRs associated with the vaccine covered the entire spike protein, and the dominant responses were in regions 160-218 and 743-854. Because no day 14 peak-response samples were available, the repertoires could be characterized only after the peak T cell response.

The CDR3 regions of human TCRbeta chains were subjected to immunosequencing. Per the source publication's procedure: TCRs in the repertoires were matched against a reference library of SARS-CoV-2-specific TCRs that had been generated with the MIRA antigen-specificity platform. Breadth was defined as the fraction of unique TCRs that were SARS-CoV-2-associated. Depth was defined as the fraction of total T cells that were SARS-CoV-2-associated. Using the MIRA data, each spike-specific TCR was mapped to the spike region that the TCR reacts to and placed in a CD4 or CD8 class. Log10-transformed breadth and depth values were compared by one-way ANOVA with Sidak's multiple comparisons tests. In TCRdb, the immuneACCESS table is reduced to in-frame sequences with V and J assigned. These tables do not hold every clone; where another copy was compared, an unresolved V gene accounts for under half, and the others remain unexplained. D and trimming were read from the DNA, whereas the V and J calls and clone size are those reported in that table. The sample table records 150,000 to 200,000 clones; 85% to 95% of these occur just once. Together, the top ten hold around 0.98% of the sample.

This sequence was found in an adult who received the MenACWY meningococcal vaccine as a control. The V gene is TRBV19 and the J gene is TRBJ2-5, with the D gene uncertain. Sequenced material: peripheral blood, taken 28 days after the second dose of the MenACWY control vaccine. The DNA is TGTGCCAGTAGTATATCAGCAGGATTGGGTGAGACCCAGTACTTC. Translated, this gives CASSISAGLGETQYF.